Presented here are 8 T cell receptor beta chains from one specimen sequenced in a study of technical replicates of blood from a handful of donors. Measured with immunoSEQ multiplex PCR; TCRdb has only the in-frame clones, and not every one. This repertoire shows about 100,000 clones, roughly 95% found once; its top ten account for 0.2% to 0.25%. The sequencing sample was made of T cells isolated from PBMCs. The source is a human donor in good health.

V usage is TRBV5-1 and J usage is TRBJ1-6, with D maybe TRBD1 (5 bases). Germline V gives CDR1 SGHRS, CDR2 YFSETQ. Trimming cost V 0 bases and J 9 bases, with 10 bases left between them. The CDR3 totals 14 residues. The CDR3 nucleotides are TGCGCCAGCAGCTTGGTAGGGGCAAGTTCACCCCTCCACTTT. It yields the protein CASSLVGASSPLHF.

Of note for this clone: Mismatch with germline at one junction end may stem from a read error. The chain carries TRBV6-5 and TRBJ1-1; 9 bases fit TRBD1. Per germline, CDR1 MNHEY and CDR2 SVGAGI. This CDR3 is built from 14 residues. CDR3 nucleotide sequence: TGTGCCAGCAGGTCCGGGACAGGGAACCCTGAAGCTTTCTTT. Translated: CASRSGTGNPEAFF.

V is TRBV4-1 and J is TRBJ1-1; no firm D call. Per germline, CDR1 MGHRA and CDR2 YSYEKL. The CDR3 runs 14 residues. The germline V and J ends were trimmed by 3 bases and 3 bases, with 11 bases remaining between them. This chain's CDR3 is CASSQGGSYTEAFF. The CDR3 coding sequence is TGCGCCAGCAGCCAGGGAGGGAGTTACACTGAAGCTTTCTTT.

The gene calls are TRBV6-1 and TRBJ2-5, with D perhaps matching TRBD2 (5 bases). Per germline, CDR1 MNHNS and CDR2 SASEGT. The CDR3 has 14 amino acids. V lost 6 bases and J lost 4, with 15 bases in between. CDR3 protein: CASSGIRIRETQYF. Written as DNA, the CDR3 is TGTGCCAGCAGCGGGATTCGGATAAGAGAGACCCAGTACTTC.

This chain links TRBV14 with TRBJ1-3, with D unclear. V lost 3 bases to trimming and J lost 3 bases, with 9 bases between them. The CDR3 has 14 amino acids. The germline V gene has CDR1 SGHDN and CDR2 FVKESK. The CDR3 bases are TGTGCCAGCAGCCATAGTCCACTTGGAAACACCATATATTTT. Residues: CASSHSPLGNTIYF.

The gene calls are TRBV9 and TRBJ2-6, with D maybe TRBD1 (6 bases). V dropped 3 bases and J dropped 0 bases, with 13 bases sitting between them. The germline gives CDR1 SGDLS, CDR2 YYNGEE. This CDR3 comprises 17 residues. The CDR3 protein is CASSATGGSSGANVLTF. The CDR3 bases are TGTGCCAGCAGCGCGACAGGCGGCAGCTCTGGGGCCAACGTCCTGACTTTC. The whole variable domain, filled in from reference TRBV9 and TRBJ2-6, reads DSGVTQTPKHLITATGQRVTLRCSPRSGDLSVYWYQQSLDQGLQFLIQYYNGEERAKGNILERFSAQQFPDLHSELNLSSLELGDSALYFCASSATGGSSGANVLTFGAGSRLTVL.

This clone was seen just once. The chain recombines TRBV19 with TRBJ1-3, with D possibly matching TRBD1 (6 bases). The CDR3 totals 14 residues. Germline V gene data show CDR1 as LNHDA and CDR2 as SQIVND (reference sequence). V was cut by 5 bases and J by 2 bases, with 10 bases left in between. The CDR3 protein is CASSAGTPGNTIYF. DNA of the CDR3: TGTGCCAGTAGTGCTGGGACACCTGGAAACACCATATATTTT.

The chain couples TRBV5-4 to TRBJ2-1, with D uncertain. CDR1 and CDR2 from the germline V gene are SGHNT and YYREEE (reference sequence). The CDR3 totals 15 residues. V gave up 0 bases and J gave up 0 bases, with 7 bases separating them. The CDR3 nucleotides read TGTGCCAGCAGCTTGGGCGGAAACTCCTACAATGAGCAGTTCTTC. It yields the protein CASSLGGNSYNEQFF.